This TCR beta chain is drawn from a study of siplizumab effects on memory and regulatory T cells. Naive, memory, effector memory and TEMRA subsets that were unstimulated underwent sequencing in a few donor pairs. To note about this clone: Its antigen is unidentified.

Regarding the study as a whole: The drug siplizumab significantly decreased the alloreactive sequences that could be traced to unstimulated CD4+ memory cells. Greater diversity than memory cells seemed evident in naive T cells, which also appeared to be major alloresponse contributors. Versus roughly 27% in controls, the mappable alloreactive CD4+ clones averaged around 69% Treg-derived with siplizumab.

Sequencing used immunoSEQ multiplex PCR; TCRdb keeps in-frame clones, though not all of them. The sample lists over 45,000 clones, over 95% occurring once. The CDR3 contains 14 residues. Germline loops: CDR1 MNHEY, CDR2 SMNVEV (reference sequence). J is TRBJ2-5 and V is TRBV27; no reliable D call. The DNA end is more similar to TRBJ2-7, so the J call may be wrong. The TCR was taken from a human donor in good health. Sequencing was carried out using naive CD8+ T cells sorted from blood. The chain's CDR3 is CASSLSYENYEQYF. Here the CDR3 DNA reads TGTGCCAGCAGTTTATCGTACGAGAACTACGAGCAGTACTTC.